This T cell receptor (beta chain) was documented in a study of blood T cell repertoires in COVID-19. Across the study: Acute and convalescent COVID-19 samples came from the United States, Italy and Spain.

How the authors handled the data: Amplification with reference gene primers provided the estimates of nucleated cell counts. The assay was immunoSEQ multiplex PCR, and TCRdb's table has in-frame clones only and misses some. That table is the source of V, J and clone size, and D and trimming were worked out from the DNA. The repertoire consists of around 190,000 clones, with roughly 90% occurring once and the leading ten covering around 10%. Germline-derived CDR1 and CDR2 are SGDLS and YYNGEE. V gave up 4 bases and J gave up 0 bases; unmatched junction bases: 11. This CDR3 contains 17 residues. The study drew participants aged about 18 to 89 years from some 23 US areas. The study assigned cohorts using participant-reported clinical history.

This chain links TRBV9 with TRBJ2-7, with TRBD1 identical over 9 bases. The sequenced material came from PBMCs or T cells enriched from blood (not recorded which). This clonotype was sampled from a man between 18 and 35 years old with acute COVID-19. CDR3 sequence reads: CASSPRPKGQGSYEQYF. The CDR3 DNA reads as TGTGCCAGCAGCCCACGACCGAAGGGACAGGGCTCCTACGAGCAGTACTTC.